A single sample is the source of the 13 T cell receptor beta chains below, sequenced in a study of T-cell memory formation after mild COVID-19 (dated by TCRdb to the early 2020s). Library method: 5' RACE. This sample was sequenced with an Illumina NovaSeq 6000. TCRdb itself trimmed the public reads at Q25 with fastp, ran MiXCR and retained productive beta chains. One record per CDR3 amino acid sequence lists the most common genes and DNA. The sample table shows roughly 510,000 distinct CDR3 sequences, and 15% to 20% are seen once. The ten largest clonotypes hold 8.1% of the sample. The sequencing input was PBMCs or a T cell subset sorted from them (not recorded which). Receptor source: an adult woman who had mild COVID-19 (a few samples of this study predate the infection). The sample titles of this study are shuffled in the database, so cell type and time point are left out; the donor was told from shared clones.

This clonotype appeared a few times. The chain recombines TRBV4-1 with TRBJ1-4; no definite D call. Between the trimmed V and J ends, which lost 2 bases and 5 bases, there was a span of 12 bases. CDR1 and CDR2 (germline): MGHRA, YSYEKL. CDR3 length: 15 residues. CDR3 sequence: CASSQIPGLNEKLFF. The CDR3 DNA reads TGCGCCAGCAGCCAAATACCGGGGTTGAATGAAAAACTGTTTTTT.

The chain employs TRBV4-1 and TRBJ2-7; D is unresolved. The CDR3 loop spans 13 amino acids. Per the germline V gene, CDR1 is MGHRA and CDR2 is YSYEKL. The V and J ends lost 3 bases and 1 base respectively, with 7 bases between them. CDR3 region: CASSHTFSYEQYF. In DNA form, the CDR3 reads TGCGCCAGCAGCCATACATTTTCCTACGAGCAGTACTTC.

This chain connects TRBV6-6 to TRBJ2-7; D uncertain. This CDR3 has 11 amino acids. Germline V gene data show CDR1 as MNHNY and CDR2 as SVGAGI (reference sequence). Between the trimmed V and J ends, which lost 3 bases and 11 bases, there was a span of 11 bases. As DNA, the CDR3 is TGTGCCAGCAGTTATGGAAGAAGTGAGTACTTC. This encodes CASSYGRSEYF.

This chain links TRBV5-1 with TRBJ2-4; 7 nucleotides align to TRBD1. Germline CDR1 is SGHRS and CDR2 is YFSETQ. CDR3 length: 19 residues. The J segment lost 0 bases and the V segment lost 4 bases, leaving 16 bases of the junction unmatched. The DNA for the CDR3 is TGCGCCAGCAGCCCTACCGGGACAGCCGGACCCTTAGCCAAAAACATTCAGTACTTC. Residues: CASSPTGTAGPLAKNIQYF.

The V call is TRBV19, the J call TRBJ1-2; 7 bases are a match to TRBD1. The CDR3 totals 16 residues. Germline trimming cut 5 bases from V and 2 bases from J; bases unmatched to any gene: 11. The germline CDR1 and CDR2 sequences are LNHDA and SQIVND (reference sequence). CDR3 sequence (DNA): TGTGCCAGTAGTCGACCCGACAGGGTACCCAACTATGGCTACACCTTC. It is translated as CASSRPDRVPNYGYTF.

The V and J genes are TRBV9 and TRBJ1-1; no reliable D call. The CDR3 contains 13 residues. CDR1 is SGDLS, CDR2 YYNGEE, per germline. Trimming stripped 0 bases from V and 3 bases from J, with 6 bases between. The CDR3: CASSVGPHTEAFF. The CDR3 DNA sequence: TGTGCCAGCAGCGTAGGGCCCCACACTGAAGCTTTCTTT.

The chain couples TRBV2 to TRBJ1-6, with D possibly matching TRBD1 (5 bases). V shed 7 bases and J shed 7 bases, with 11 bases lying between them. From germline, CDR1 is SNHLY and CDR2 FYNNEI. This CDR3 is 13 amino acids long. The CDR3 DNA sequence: TGTGCCAGCAACGGCAGGGTCAATTCACCCCTCCACTTT. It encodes CASNGRVNSPLHF.

The chain's CDR3 is CASSTSGYFDEQYF. The CDR3 DNA sequence: TGTGCCAGCAGCACTAGCGGGTACTTCGACGAGCAGTACTTC. This chain uses TRBV12-3 or TRBV12-4 with TRBJ2-7; 9 nucleotides agree with TRBD2. V was pared by 6 bases and J by 5 bases, with 8 bases of the junction left unmatched. This CDR3 has 14 amino acids.

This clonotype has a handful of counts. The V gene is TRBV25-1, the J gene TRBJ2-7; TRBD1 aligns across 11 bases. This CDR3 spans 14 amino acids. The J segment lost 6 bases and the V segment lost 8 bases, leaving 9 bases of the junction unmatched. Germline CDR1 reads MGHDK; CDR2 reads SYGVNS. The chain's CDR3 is CASAGGTGGAEQYF. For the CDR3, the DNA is TGTGCCAGCGCAGGCGGGACAGGGGGAGCCGAGCAGTACTTC.

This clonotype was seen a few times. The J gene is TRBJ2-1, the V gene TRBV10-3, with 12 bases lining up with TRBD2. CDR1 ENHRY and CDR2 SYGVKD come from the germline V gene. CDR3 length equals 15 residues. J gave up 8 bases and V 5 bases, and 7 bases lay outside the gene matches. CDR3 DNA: TGTGCCATCAGTTCACTAGCGGGAGGATACGATGAGCAGTTCTTC. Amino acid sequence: CAISSLAGGYDEQFF.

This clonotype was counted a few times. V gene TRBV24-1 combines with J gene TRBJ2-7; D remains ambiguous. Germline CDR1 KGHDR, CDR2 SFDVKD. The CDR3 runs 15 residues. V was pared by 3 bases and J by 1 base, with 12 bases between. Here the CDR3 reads CATSDGSLGSYEQYF. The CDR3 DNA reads TGTGCCACCAGTGATGGGTCTTTGGGTTCCTACGAGCAGTACTTC.

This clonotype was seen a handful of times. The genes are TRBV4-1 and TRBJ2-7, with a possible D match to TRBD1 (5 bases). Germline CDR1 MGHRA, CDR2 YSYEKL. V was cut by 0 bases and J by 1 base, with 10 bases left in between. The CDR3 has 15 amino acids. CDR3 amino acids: CASSQERTNSYEQYF. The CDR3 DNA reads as TGCGCCAGCAGCCAAGAAAGGACAAATTCCTACGAGCAGTACTTC.

In DNA, the CDR3 is TGTGCCAGCAGCCCGCTCCCGGGGTTGTCAGAGACCCAGTACTTC. Encoded protein: CASSPLPGLSETQYF. The chain employs TRBV5-4 and TRBJ2-5; weak D call: TRBD2 (5 bases). This CDR3 contains 15 residues. V shed 4 bases and J shed 4 bases, with 17 bases lying between them. Per the germline V gene, CDR1 is SGHNT and CDR2 is YYREEE (reference sequence).